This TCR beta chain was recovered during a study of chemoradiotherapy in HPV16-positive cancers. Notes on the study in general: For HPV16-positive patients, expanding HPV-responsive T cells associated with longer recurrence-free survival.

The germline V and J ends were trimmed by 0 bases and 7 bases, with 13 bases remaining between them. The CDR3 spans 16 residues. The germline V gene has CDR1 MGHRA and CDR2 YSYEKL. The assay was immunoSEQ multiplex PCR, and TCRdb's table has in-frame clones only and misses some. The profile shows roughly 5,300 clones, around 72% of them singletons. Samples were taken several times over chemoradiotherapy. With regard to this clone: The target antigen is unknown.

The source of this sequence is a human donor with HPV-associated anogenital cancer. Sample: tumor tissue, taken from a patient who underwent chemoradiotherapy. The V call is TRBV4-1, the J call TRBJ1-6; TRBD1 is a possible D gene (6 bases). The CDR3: CASSQDLPGANSPLHF. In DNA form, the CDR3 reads TGCGCCAGCAGCCAAGATCTTCCGGGGGCAAATTCACCCCTCCACTTT.